This T cell receptor (beta chain) was captured by sequencing in a study of T cell responses to AZD1222 COVID-19 vaccine. Study at large: It was second doses at about 4 or about 12 weeks that were pooled.

About this clone itself: At one boundary the junction diverges from the germline segment, which might be a read error.

Per germline, CDR1 SQVTM and CDR2 ANQGSEA. The CDR3 spans 12 residues. Profiling relied on immunoSEQ multiplex PCR, and the TCRdb table lists in-frame clones only, not all of them. The data contain 110,000 to 150,000 clones, about 90% of them singletons. The chain uses TRBV29-1 and TRBJ1-2; 8 nucleotides agree with TRBD1. The input for sequencing was peripheral blood, taken on day 0 of AZD1222 vaccination. The clonotype comes from an adult in good health. CDR3 loop: CSVEDRGRGYTF. The CDR3 DNA reads as TGCAGCGTAGAAGACAGGGGACGGGGCTACACCTTC.